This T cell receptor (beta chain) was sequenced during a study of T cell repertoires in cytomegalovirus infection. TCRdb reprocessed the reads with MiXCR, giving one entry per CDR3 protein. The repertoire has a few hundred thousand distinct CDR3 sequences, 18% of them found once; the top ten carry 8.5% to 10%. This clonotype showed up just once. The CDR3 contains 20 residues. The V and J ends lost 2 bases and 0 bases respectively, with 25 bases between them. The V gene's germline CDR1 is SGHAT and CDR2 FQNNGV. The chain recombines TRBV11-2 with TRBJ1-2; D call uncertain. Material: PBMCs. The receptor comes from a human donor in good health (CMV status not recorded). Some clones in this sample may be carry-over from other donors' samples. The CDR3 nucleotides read TGTGCCAGCAGCTTAATTGGTCGGGGTACCCGTCGAAGATCTAACTATGGCTACACCTTC. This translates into CASSLIGRGTRRRSNYGYTF.